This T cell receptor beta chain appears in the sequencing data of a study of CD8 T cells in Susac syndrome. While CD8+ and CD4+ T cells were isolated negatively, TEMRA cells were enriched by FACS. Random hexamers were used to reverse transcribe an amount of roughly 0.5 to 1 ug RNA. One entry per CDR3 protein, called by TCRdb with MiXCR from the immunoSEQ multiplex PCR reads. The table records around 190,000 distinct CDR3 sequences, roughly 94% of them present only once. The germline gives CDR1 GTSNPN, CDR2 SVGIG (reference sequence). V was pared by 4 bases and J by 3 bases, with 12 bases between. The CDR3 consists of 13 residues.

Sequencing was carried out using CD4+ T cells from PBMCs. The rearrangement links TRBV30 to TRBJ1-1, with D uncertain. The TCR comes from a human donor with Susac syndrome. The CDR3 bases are TGTGCCTGGAACCTTGGTTGGGACACTGAAGCTTTCTTT. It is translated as CAWNLGWDTEAFF.